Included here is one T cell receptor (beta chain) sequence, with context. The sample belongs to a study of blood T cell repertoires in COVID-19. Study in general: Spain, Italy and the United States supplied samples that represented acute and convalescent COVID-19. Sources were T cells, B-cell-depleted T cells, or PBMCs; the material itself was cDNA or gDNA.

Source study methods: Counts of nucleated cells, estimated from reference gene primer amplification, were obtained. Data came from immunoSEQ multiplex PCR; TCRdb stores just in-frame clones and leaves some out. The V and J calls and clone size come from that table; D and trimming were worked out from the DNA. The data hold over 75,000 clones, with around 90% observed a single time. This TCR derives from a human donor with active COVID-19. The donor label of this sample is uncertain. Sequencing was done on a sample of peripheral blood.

The CDR3 spells CASSESWDSPYGYTF. DNA of the CDR3: TGTGCCAGCAGTGAATCCTGGGACAGTCCCTATGGCTACACCTTC. J is TRBJ1-2 and V is TRBV25-1; 7 nucleotides agree with TRBD1. V shed 1 base and J 4 bases; nucleotides not matched to a gene: 6. This CDR3 has 15 amino acids. The germline V gene encodes CDR1 MGHDK and CDR2 SYGVNS.